The 29 T cell receptor beta chains reported below all come from one sample, sequenced in a study of post-analysis software for immune sequencing data. Study-wide results and limits: TRBV segments more frequent in patients than in controls numbered five and included TRBV5-6, TRBV5-1 and TRBV20-1.

These receptors' targets are unknown. TCR beta cDNA libraries included unique molecular identifiers. TCRdb fed the PCR reads into MiXCR, producing one record per CDR3 protein. The data show 750,000 to 950,000 distinct CDR3 sequences, roughly half seen once. What was sequenced was blood. These receptors were obtained from a girl aged 10 to 17 with multiple sclerosis.

The chain employs TRBV20-1 and TRBJ1-5; possibly TRBD1 for D (5 bases). V dropped 4 bases and J dropped 4 bases, with 11 bases sitting between them. This CDR3 region has 13 residues. Germline CDR1 is DFQATT and CDR2 is SNEGSKA (reference sequence). Written as DNA, the CDR3 is TGCAGTGCTACTGGGACGGAAAATCAGCCCCAGCATTTT. Translating it yields CSATGTENQPQHF.

This chain joins TRBV10-3 and TRBJ1-1, with 7 bases identical to TRBD1. Germline CDR1 and CDR2: ENHRY and SYGVKD. This CDR3 spans 14 amino acids. Losses at the gene ends were 6 bases for V and 5 bases for J; bases not matched to a gene: 9. In nucleotides, the CDR3 is TGTGCCATCAGCCTACAGGGGCGTGGGACTGAAGCTTTCTTT. Its translation: CAISLQGRGTEAFF.

The genes are TRBV7-3 and TRBJ2-6, with 7 nucleotides matching TRBD1. The CDR3 has 16 amino acids. The ends lost 3 bases at V and 4 bases at J; junction bases unmatched: 6. Per the germline V gene, CDR1 is SGHTA and CDR2 is FQGTGA. This CDR3 is CASSFQQGNGANVLTF. The CDR3 bases are TGTGCCAGCAGCTTTCAACAGGGGAACGGGGCCAACGTCCTGACTTTC.

The rearrangement links TRBV21-1 to TRBJ1-5. TRBV21-1 counts as a pseudogene. The CDR3 is 14 residues long. The CDR3 nucleotides read TGTGCCAGCAGCAAAGCTGATGCGAATCAGCCCCAGCATTTT. It translates to CASSKADANQPQHF.

This chain joins TRBV12-5 and TRBJ2-4; 7 nucleotides align to TRBD2. The CDR3 consists of 17 residues. With 0 bases clipped from V and 8 bases from J, the junction kept 13 bases outside the gene matches. Germline values: CDR1 LGHNT, CDR2 FRNRAP. CDR3 in amino acids: CASGLVPGGPIKHIQYF. The CDR3 nucleotides are TGTGCTAGTGGTTTGGTACCGGGAGGACCGATAAAACACATTCAGTACTTC.

The CDR3 DNA reads as TGTGCCAGCAGCCCTTTCGCGGGTGAGGAGGGTTCACCCCTCCACTTT. It yields the protein CASSPFAGEEGSPLHF. The chain employs TRBV7-9 and TRBJ1-6; D uncertain. V gave up 5 bases and J gave up 9 bases, with 20 bases separating them. The CDR3 has 16 amino acids. Germline CDR1 and CDR2: SEHNR and FQNEAQ (reference sequence).

V is TRBV10-3 and J is TRBJ2-1; TRBD2 matches at 12 bases. The germline V gene encodes CDR1 ENHRY and CDR2 SYGVKD. The ends lost 4 bases at V and 8 bases at J; junction bases unmatched: 6. CDR3 length equals 15 residues. The CDR3 nucleotides read TGTGCCATCAGTGTGCGACTAGCGGGAGCCGATGAGCAGTTCTTC. Its translation: CAISVRLAGADEQFF.

V gene TRBV20-1 combines with J gene TRBJ2-7; 7 bases map to TRBD1. This CDR3 contains 13 residues. Germline loops: CDR1 DFQATT, CDR2 SNEGSKA (reference sequence). With V trimmed by 6 bases and J by 0 bases, 5 bases remained unmatched. The CDR3: CSAVGTASYEQYF. CDR3 DNA sequence: TGCAGTGCGGTCGGGACAGCCTCCTACGAGCAGTACTTC.

The sample holds a few counts of this clonotype. The chain employs TRBV7-2 and TRBJ2-1; 7 positions agree with TRBD1. CDR1 SGHTA and CDR2 FQGNSA come from the germline V gene. The CDR3 length is 15 residues. Germline trimming cut 2 bases from V and 5 bases from J; bases unmatched to any gene: 6. In DNA form, the CDR3 reads TGTGCCAGCAGCTTATCAGGGACAGACAACAATGAGCAGTTCTTC. Encoded protein: CASSLSGTDNNEQFF.

The chain links TRBV5-5 to TRBJ2-5, with D perhaps assigned TRBD1 or TRBD2 (5 bases each). Trimming removed 2 bases at V and 3 bases at J, with 17 bases between. CDR1 is SGHKS and CDR2 is YYEKEE in the germline V gene (reference sequence). The CDR3 runs 16 residues. CDR3 sequence reads: CASSFRGRGEEETQYF. DNA for the CDR3: TGTGCCAGCAGCTTTAGGGGCCGGGGAGAAGAAGAGACCCAGTACTTC.

The chain employs TRBV12-3 or TRBV12-4 and TRBJ1-2; TRBD1 might be the D (6 bases). This CDR3 contains 13 residues. Trimming cost V 7 bases and J 2 bases, with 11 bases left between them. The CDR3 DNA reads TGTGCCAGCAACCTAGGACAGAACTATGGCTACACCTTC. It yields the protein CASNLGQNYGYTF.

In DNA form, the CDR3 reads TGCGCCAGCAGCTTAGCGGGAGGGCCTAAGGGTGAGCAGTTCTTC. Translation gives CASSLAGGPKGEQFF. The chain uses TRBV5-1 and TRBJ2-7, with 10 bases fitting TRBD2. The J call could be wrong; TRBJ2-1 is a better fit for the DNA end. CDR3 size: 15 residues. Germline V gene lookup returns CDR1 SGHRS and CDR2 YFSETQ.

This rearrangement joins TRBV30 to TRBJ2-7; D is perhaps TRBD2 (6 bases). Trimming pared 0 bases from V and 1 base from J, leaving 16 bases between. This CDR3 has 16 residues. Germline CDR1 GTSNPN, CDR2 SVGIG (reference sequence). The CDR3 DNA follows: TGTGCCTGGAGTGTATTGGGAGGCAGGGTGTCCTACGAGCAGTACTTC. Encoded protein: CAWSVLGGRVSYEQYF.

V gene TRBV19 combines with J gene TRBJ1-5; no clear D. Looked up from germline, CDR1 is LNHDA and CDR2 is SQIVND (reference sequence). The CDR3 extends over 13 amino acids. Trimming shortened V by 3 bases and J by 11 bases, and 14 bases separated the two germline ends. For the CDR3, the DNA is TGTGCCAGTAGTATTGGAAGCCTGGCGGCCCAGCATTTT. As protein: CASSIGSLAAQHF.

The V gene is TRBV20-1, the J gene TRBJ2-1; D uncertain. The germline V gene has CDR1 DFQATT and CDR2 SNEGSKA (reference sequence). The CDR3 runs to 14 residues. The V gene lost 6 bases and the J gene lost 8 bases, with 20 bases spanning the gap. CDR3 sequence: CSAIPPHSRDEQFF. DNA for the CDR3: TGCAGTGCGATACCCCCTCATTCTCGGGATGAGCAGTTCTTC.

A few counts support this clonotype. The rearrangement joins TRBV3-1 to TRBJ2-7; 10 bases agree with TRBD2. The CDR3 length is 15 residues. CDR1 and CDR2 (germline): LGHDT, YNNKEL (reference sequence). Trimming at V came to 2 bases and at J to 4 bases, leaving 5 bases not matched to a gene. In nucleotides, the CDR3 is TGTGCCAGCAGCCAATCTAGCGGGGGACTTTACGAGCAGTACTTC. Translated: CASSQSSGGLYEQYF.

The genes are TRBV2 and TRBJ2-3; D is uncertain. Trimming removed 4 bases from V and 10 bases from J, with 12 bases in between. The CDR3 has 12 amino acids. Germline V gives CDR1 SNHLY, CDR2 FYNNEI. CDR3 region: CASSAKPTPQYF. The CDR3 nucleotides read TGTGCCAGCAGTGCCAAGCCTACGCCGCAGTATTTT.

A few counts support this clonotype. The chain combines TRBV4-1 with TRBJ2-4; D is perhaps TRBD2 (7 bases). With the DNA end fitting TRBJ2-7 better, the J assignment may be wrong. There are 16 residues in the CDR3. Germline V CDR1 and CDR2: MGHRA, YSYEKL. CDR3 sequence: CASSQESQGRGYEQYF. The DNA for the CDR3 is TGCGCCAGCAGCCAAGAATCGCAGGGGAGGGGTTACGAGCAGTACTTC.

CDR3 region: CASSSVRYRGKFF. CDR3 DNA: TGTGCCAGCAGCTCAGTCCGATACAGGGGCAAGTTCTTC. This chain links TRBV12-1 with TRBJ2-1; the table names TRBD1, a call not compared with the DNA. TRBV12-1 is classified as a pseudogene. CDR3 size: 13 residues.

V gene TRBV5-1 combines with J gene TRBJ2-5, with 10 nucleotides matching TRBD1. Judging by the DNA end, TRBJ2-7 fits better; the J call may be wrong. CDR3 length: 15 amino acids. In germline, CDR1 is SGHRS, CDR2 YFSETQ. CDR3 DNA sequence: TGCGCCAGCAGCGTACCCGGGACAGGGGTCAACGAGCAGTACTTC. It encodes CASSVPGTGVNEQYF.

This clonotype was found a few times. V and J are TRBV5-1 and TRBJ2-5, with D maybe TRBD1 (6 bases). CDR3 length: 14 amino acids. Trimming left V 1 base short and J 4 bases short, with 11 bases between. The germline V gene encodes CDR1 SGHRS and CDR2 YFSETQ. This CDR3 is CASSLTGFGETQYF. The CDR3 bases are TGCGCCAGCAGCTTGACAGGGTTTGGAGAGACCCAGTACTTC.

The rearrangement links TRBV7-9 to TRBJ2-7; D assignment may be TRBD1 or TRBD2 (5 bases each). Per germline, CDR1 SEHNR and CDR2 FQNEAQ (reference sequence). V lost 4 bases and J lost 1, with 14 bases in between. The CDR3 consists of 15 residues. The CDR3 sequence is CASSSPGTLSYEQYF. The CDR3 region has the DNA TGTGCCAGCAGCTCGCCAGGGACCCTATCCTACGAGCAGTACTTC. Variable domain in full (rest from reference TRBV7-9 and TRBJ2-7): DTGVSQNPRHKITKRGQNVTFRCDPISEHNRLYWYRQTLGQGPEFLTYFQNEAQLEKSRLLSDRFSAERPKGSFSTLEIQRTEQGDSAMYLCASSSPGTLSYEQYFGPGTRLTVT.

The chain has TRBV10-1 and TRBJ2-1, with D possibly matching TRBD2 (6 bases). The CDR3 is made up of 15 amino acids. The ends were cut back, 3 bases at V and 6 bases at J, with 15 bases in the middle. The V gene's germline CDR1 is WNHNN and CDR2 SYGVQD (reference sequence). Written as DNA, the CDR3 is TGCGCCAGCAGTGATCCTCGACTAGAAGGCAATGAGCAGTTCTTC. Translation: CASSDPRLEGNEQFF.

This clonotype was seen at least ten times. The chain carries TRBV12-3 or TRBV12-4 and TRBJ2-5; no clear D. Trimming left V 2 bases short and J 7 bases short, with 11 bases between. CDR3 length: 13 amino acids. Here the CDR3 reads CASSLNNEATQYF. CDR3 DNA: TGTGCCAGCAGTTTAAATAATGAGGCGACCCAGTACTTC.

The genes are TRBV5-1 and TRBJ2-3, with TRBD2 matching 9 bases. Per germline, CDR1 SGHRS and CDR2 YFSETQ. This CDR3 is 17 amino acids long. V shed 0 bases and J 0 bases; nucleotides not matched to a gene: 5. The CDR3 reads CASSLDASGISTDTQYF. The CDR3 bases are TGCGCCAGCAGCTTGGACGCTAGCGGGATTAGCACAGATACGCAGTATTTT.

This clonotype appeared a few times. The V gene is TRBV12-3 or TRBV12-4, the J gene TRBJ2-7; 11 bases match TRBD1. V shed 5 bases and J 2 bases; nucleotides not matched to a gene: 5. CDR3 size: 15 residues. The CDR3 spells CASSQDRGPTYEQYF. The CDR3 region has the DNA TGTGCCAGCAGTCAGGACAGGGGGCCTACCTACGAGCAGTACTTC.

This sequence joins TRBV29-1 and TRBJ2-7, with D possibly TRBD2 on 5 matching bases. The V and J ends lost 5 bases and 3 bases respectively, with 11 bases between them. The CDR3 is 12 amino acids. CDR1 is SQVTM, CDR2 ANQGSEA, per germline. The CDR3 loop is CSVSHGVYEQYF. The CDR3 region has the DNA TGCAGCGTTTCCCACGGGGTCTACGAGCAGTACTTC.

The chain employs TRBV7-3 and TRBJ2-1, with 13 bases that match TRBD2. The CDR3 contains 15 residues. The J segment lost 8 bases and the V segment lost 5 bases, leaving 6 bases of the junction unmatched. The V gene's germline CDR1 is SGHTA and CDR2 FQGTGA. CDR3 DNA sequence: TGTGCCAGCAGCCCCGGACTAGCGGGAGCGGATGAGCAGTTCTTC. Residues: CASSPGLAGADEQFF. The full variable domain, its missing parts supplied by reference TRBV7-3 and TRBJ2-1, is GAGVSQTPSNKVTEKGKYVELRCDPISGHTALYWYRQSLGQGPEFLIYFQGTGAADDSGLPNDRFFAVRPEGSVSTLKIQRTERGDSAVYLCASSPGLAGADEQFFGPGTRLTVL.

On this clonotype itself: One junction end disagrees with the germline gene, perhaps due to a read error. J is TRBJ2-5 and V is TRBV10-3, with 8 bases identical to TRBD2. The end of the DNA fits TRBJ2-7 better, so the J call may be wrong. The CDR3 runs to 13 residues. The V gene's germline CDR1 is ENHRY and CDR2 SYGVKD. The CDR3 loop is CAVSDSGGYEQYF. The CDR3 region has the DNA TGTGCCGTCAGTGATTCGGGGGGGTACGAGCAGTACTTC.